This TCR beta chain is from a study of blood T cell repertoires in COVID-19. Study overall: Sites across the United States, Italy and Spain contributed samples from acute and convalescent COVID-19. T cells, B-cell-depleted T cells, or PBMCs supplied cDNA or gDNA.

The CDR3 covers 17 residues. The V and J ends lost 0 bases and 0 bases respectively, with 14 bases between them. The V gene's germline CDR1 is SGHRS and CDR2 YFSETQ. Generated by immunoSEQ multiplex PCR, the TCRdb table keeps only in-frame clones and is missing some. The sample lists 180,000 or so clones; around 85% were seen once. The sequenced sample was peripheral blood. The receptor was isolated from a human donor with active or convalescent COVID-19. The donor label of this sample is uncertain. V usage is TRBV5-1 and J usage is TRBJ2-3, with D possibly being TRBD2 (5 bases). The DNA of the CDR3 is TGCGCCAGCAGCTTGGATCCCTTGGCGGGTAGCACAGATACGCAGTATTTT. Translation gives CASSLDPLAGSTDTQYF.